The 14 T cell receptor beta chains listed next were all sequenced from one sample in a study of T-cell reconstitution after alpha-beta-depleted transplantation in children. Unique molecular identifiers were used in preparing the TCRbeta library. TCRdb used MiXCR to reprocess the PCR reads, holding one entry per CDR3 protein. The sample holds around 700,000 distinct CDR3 sequences; around 13% are singletons and the top ten take about 0.79%. The specimen was PBMCs, collected before TCRalphabeta/CD19-depleted stem cell transplant. These receptor sequences come from a girl under 10 years old with congenital amegakaryocytic thrombocytopenia, due to receive a stem cell transplant.

The V call is TRBV10-3, the J call TRBJ2-7; maybe TRBD2 (6 bases). Germline CDR1 ENHRY, CDR2 SYGVKD. The CDR3 sequence is 14 residues long. The CDR3 is CASGEAASSYEQYF. CDR3 sequence (DNA): TGTGCATCGGGAGAGGCAGCTAGCTCCTACGAGCAGTACTTC.

The chain has TRBV2 and TRBJ1-5; the D is unclear. This CDR3 has 16 residues. V lost 0 bases, J lost 2 bases, and 11 bases lay in between. Per the germline V gene, CDR1 is SNHLY and CDR2 is FYNNEI. The CDR3 nucleotides are TGTGCCAGCAGTGAAGCCGCCAGCGTGGGCAATCAGCCCCAGCATTTT. Its protein is CASSEAASVGNQPQHF.

This clonotype was observed a few times. The CDR3 nucleotides read TGTGCCAGCAGCGCCGGGACTAGACATGAGCAGTTCTTC. It is translated as CASSAGTRHEQFF. The rearrangement joins TRBV7-2 to TRBJ2-1; TRBD2 matches 8 bases. Germline CDR1 SGHTA, CDR2 FQGNSA. The CDR3 contains 13 residues. V lost 5 bases, J lost 8 bases, and 5 bases stayed unmatched.

This clonotype was seen many times. This rearrangement joins TRBV29-1 to TRBJ1-1; D uncertain. V lost 3 bases and J 0 bases, leaving 8 bases between the germline ends. Germline V lookup: CDR1 SQVTM, CDR2 ANQGSEA. There are 13 residues in the CDR3. The CDR3 DNA sequence: TGCAGCGTTGAGCCGCGCCTGAACACTGAAGCTTTCTTT. It specifies CSVEPRLNTEAFF.

This rearrangement joins TRBV29-1 to TRBJ2-7; TRBD1 is a possible D gene (5 bases). This CDR3 has 14 amino acids. Germline-derived CDR1 and CDR2 are SQVTM and ANQGSEA. V gave up 0 bases and J gave up 7 bases, with 16 bases separating them. The DNA for the CDR3 is TGCAGCGTTGAAGATCCAGGGCCGGTCGTTGAGCAGTACTTC. Protein sequence: CSVEDPGPVVEQYF.

This clonotype was picked up many times. The J gene is TRBJ2-2, the V gene TRBV7-8; D not resolved. Deletions cut 1 base from V and 7 bases from J, with 7 bases between. The CDR3 covers 13 residues. Germline V gene data show CDR1 as SGHVS and CDR2 as FQNEAQ. CDR3 loop: CASSLDDGGELFF. The CDR3 bases are TGTGCCAGCAGCTTAGATGACGGCGGGGAGCTGTTTTTT.

The table lists this clonotype with many counts. The chain carries TRBV6-5 and TRBJ2-1; tentative D call: TRBD1 (5 bases). The CDR3 runs to 15 residues. Germline CDR1 is MNHEY and CDR2 is SVGAGI. The ends were cut back, 0 bases at V and 12 bases at J, with 18 bases in the middle. This CDR3 is CASSYSISGVQGQFF. The CDR3 nucleotides read TGTGCCAGCAGTTACTCGATATCTGGGGTCCAGGGGCAGTTCTTC.

The gene calls are TRBV20-1 and TRBJ2-7; 15 nucleotides match TRBD2. The CDR3 length is 19 residues. The J segment lost 3 bases and the V segment lost 3 bases, leaving 15 bases of the junction unmatched. The germline V gene encodes CDR1 DFQATT and CDR2 SNEGSKA (reference sequence). This CDR3 is CSARVPAGTSGRFYYEQYF. The CDR3, as DNA: TGCAGTGCTAGGGTCCCAGCCGGGACTAGCGGGAGGTTCTACTACGAGCAGTACTTC.

This clonotype was counted only a few times. CDR3 bases: TGCAGTGCTAGTTTCCACCCGGGCCCTAGCTCCTACGAGCAGTACTTC. Protein product: CSASFHPGPSSYEQYF. The V call is TRBV20-1, the J call TRBJ2-7; D gene ambiguous. The ends were cut back, 3 bases at V and 0 bases at J, with 18 bases in the middle. CDR1 DFQATT and CDR2 SNEGSKA come from the germline V gene (reference sequence). This CDR3 has 16 residues.

The gene calls are TRBV11-2 and TRBJ2-3; TRBD2 agrees at 11 bases. The junction had 14 bases not matched to a gene; V was cut back by 2 bases and J by 1 base. The length of the CDR3 is 20 residues. Germline V gene sequence: CDR1 SGHAT, CDR2 FQNNGV. The CDR3 loop reads CASSLYPPRLAGGGTDTQYF. The DNA for the CDR3 is TGTGCCAGCAGCTTATATCCCCCTCGGCTAGCGGGAGGTGGCACAGATACGCAGTATTTT.

This chain uses TRBV12-3 or TRBV12-4 with TRBJ2-3, with D perhaps being TRBD1 or TRBD2 (5 bases each). Trimming stripped 5 bases from V and 3 bases from J, with 12 bases between. This CDR3 spans 14 amino acids. The CDR3: CASSKGSATDTQYF. The DNA for the CDR3 is TGTGCCAGCAGTAAGGGGAGTGCGACAGATACGCAGTATTTT.

This clonotype was seen many times. The chain recombines TRBV10-3 with TRBJ1-4, with unresolved D. Trimming cost V 3 bases and J 4 bases, with 9 bases left between them. Germline assignment: CDR1 ENHRY and CDR2 SYGVKD. The CDR3 is 14 amino acids. In nucleotides, the CDR3 is TGTGCCATCAGTGAAAACGGGGTTAATGAAAAACTGTTTTTT. Its translation is CAISENGVNEKLFF.

The rearrangement uses TRBV7-6 and TRBJ2-5, with 8 bases identical to TRBD1. The V segment lost 4 bases and the J segment 3 bases; nucleotides outside the gene matches: 4. This CDR3 comprises 14 residues. Germline V gene sequence: CDR1 SGHVS, CDR2 FNYEAQ. CDR3 sequence (DNA): TGTGCCAGCAGCTGCGGACAGGGTGAAGAGACCCAGTACTTC. It specifies CASSCGQGEETQYF.

This clonotype was found a few times. The CDR3 loop reads CASSYNTWAEGANNEQFF. The CDR3 DNA reads as TGTGCCAGCAGTTACAATACGTGGGCGGAGGGGGCCAACAATGAGCAGTTCTTC. J is TRBJ2-1 and V is TRBV6-2 or TRBV6-3; D is possibly TRBD1 (7 bases). Germline CDR1 reads MNHEY; CDR2 reads SVGEGT. V was trimmed by 2 bases and J by 5 bases, leaving 22 bases between them. This CDR3 is built from 18 residues.